This T cell receptor (beta chain) stems from a study of tumor-infiltrating lymphocytes in localized non-small cell lung cancer. In the study overall: Several tumor histologies, both smoking statuses, and some post-neoadjuvant chemotherapy samples were included. From each patient, both tumor and uninvolved lung, non-adjacent to tumor, were sampled. Study-wide points: Tumor T-cell fraction was not associated with recurrence-free survival.

Sample share makes this clone medium-sized. The antigen remains undetermined. Assay used: immunoSEQ multiplex PCR; TCRdb lists only in-frame clones, some missing. The sample lists approximately 16,000 clones, less than 55% occurring once. The source material was lung tumor tissue. The TCR comes from a human donor with non-small cell lung cancer.

The CDR3 loop is CAIQGGGVNTEAFF. CDR3 in DNA: TGTGCCATCCAGGGCGGAGGCGTGAACACTGAAGCTTTCTTT. The chain combines TRBV10-3 with TRBJ1-1, with D perhaps matching TRBD1 (5 bases). Germline assignment: CDR1 ENHRY and CDR2 SYGVKD. This CDR3 spans 14 amino acids. V lost 8 bases and J 0 bases, leaving 13 bases between the germline ends.